These 31 T cell receptor beta chains were sequenced from one sample in a study of beta chain features in type 1 diabetes. The investigators reverse transcribed all of the isolated RNA, so they sequenced expressed TCRB transcripts. Sequencing used immunoSEQ multiplex PCR; TCRdb keeps in-frame clones, though not all of them. The sample holds roughly 240,000 clones; 11% to 15% are singletons and the top ten take more than 0.02%. The material sequenced was naive CD4+ T cells from blood. Receptors originate from a woman between 35 and 50 years old in good health.

The CDR3 nucleotides are TGTGCCAGCAGCGTAGGATCAGGGACCTATAATTCACCCCTCCACTTT. It is translated as CASSVGSGTYNSPLHF. The J gene is TRBJ1-6, the V gene TRBV9, with D maybe TRBD1 (5 bases). Trimming took 0 bases from V and 2 from J, leaving 9 bases between them. The CDR3 is made up of 16 amino acids. Germline V gene sequence: CDR1 SGDLS, CDR2 YYNGEE.

This chain links TRBV5-1 with TRBJ2-2; perhaps TRBD2 as D (7 bases). This CDR3 has 16 residues. The V gene's germline CDR1 is SGHRS and CDR2 YFSETQ. The V gene lost 0 bases and the J gene lost 3 bases, with 12 bases spanning the gap. The CDR3 loop is CASSLASGGHTGELFF. CDR3 in DNA: TGCGCCAGCAGCTTGGCTTCGGGGGGCCACACCGGGGAGCTGTTTTTT. The variable domain in full, completed from reference TRBV5-1 and TRBJ2-2, reads KAGVTQTPRYLIKTRGQQVTLSCSPISGHRSVSWYQQTPGQGLQFLFEYFSETQRNKGNFPGRFSGRQFSNSRSEMNVSTLELGDSALYLCASSLASGGHTGELFFGEGSRLTVL.

This chain uses TRBV25-1 with TRBJ1-6, with 7 bases matching TRBD1. The germline CDR1 and CDR2 sequences are MGHDK and SYGVNS. J gave up 6 bases and V 4 bases, and 6 bases lay outside the gene matches. The CDR3 has 15 residues. The chain's CDR3 is CASSGHQGGNSPLHF. In nucleotides, the CDR3 is TGTGCCAGCAGTGGACATCAGGGGGGTAATTCACCCCTCCACTTT.

V gene TRBV11-2 combines with J gene TRBJ2-5; TRBD2 aligns across 8 bases. This CDR3 is 13 amino acids long. J gave up 5 bases and V 8 bases, and 7 bases lay outside the gene matches. Per germline, CDR1 SGHAT and CDR2 FQNNGV. CDR3 amino acids: CASESTGGETQYF. The CDR3 DNA follows: TGTGCCAGCGAATCGACGGGGGGGGAGACCCAGTACTTC.

This clone was seen only a few times. The genes are TRBV7-2 and TRBJ1-6, with D uncertain. The CDR3 runs to 12 residues. Germline assignment: CDR1 SGHTA and CDR2 FQGNSA. Trimming shortened V by 4 bases and J by 8 bases, and 6 bases separated the two germline ends. Here the CDR3 reads CASSSSDSPLHF. The CDR3 DNA follows: TGTGCCAGCAGCTCATCGGATTCACCCCTCCACTTT.

The chain carries TRBV6-1 and TRBJ2-7; 8 bases are a match to TRBD1. Per the germline V gene, CDR1 is MNHNS and CDR2 is SASEGT. The CDR3 consists of 15 residues. The J segment lost 4 bases and the V segment lost 2 bases, leaving 7 bases of the junction unmatched. The CDR3 sequence is CASSETQGAWYEQYF. The CDR3 DNA follows: TGTGCCAGCAGTGAAACGCAGGGGGCTTGGTACGAGCAGTACTTC.

This clone showed up just a few times. V usage is TRBV2 and J usage is TRBJ2-7; D might be TRBD2 (5 bases). The CDR3 is made up of 14 amino acids. The V gene's germline CDR1 is SNHLY and CDR2 FYNNEI. V lost 6 bases to trimming and J lost 0 bases, with 12 bases between them. CDR3 region: CASRADLYSYEQYF. The DNA of the CDR3 is TGTGCCAGCAGGGCGGACTTATACTCCTACGAGCAGTACTTC.

This chain links TRBV6-1 with TRBJ2-1; a possible D gene is TRBD2 (7 bases). The CDR3 has 16 amino acids. V lost 1 base and J 5 bases, leaving 15 bases between the germline ends. CDR1 MNHNS and CDR2 SASEGT come from the germline V gene. This CDR3 reads CASSEGWRGRDNEQFF. In nucleotides, the CDR3 is TGTGCCAGCAGTGAAGGGTGGCGGGGGCGGGACAATGAGCAGTTCTTC.

The chain combines TRBV4-3 with TRBJ1-6; no clear D. Germline-derived CDR1 and CDR2 are LGHNA and YSLEER. V dropped 1 base and J dropped 7 bases, with 8 bases sitting between them. The CDR3 spans 14 residues. The CDR3 coding sequence is TGCGCCAGCAGCCAAGTGTCTACCAATTCACCCCTCCACTTT. This codes for CASSQVSTNSPLHF.

This clone has more than one count but fewer than ten. The chain carries TRBV7-9 and TRBJ2-3, with D hard to call. Germline lookup yields CDR1 SEHNR and CDR2 FQNEAQ (reference sequence). The CDR3 totals 13 residues. The V end lost 3 bases, the J end lost 3 bases, and 7 bases lay between the germline ends. The CDR3 reads CASSFGATDTQYF. The CDR3 coding sequence is TGTGCCAGCAGCTTCGGAGCGACAGATACGCAGTATTTT. The variable domain in full, completed from reference TRBV7-9 and TRBJ2-3, reads DTGVSQNPRHKITKRGQNVTFRCDPISEHNRLYWYRQTLGQGPEFLTYFQNEAQLEKSRLLSDRFSAERPKGSFSTLEIQRTEQGDSAMYLCASSFGATDTQYFGPGTRLTVL.

CDR3: CASSSGQGVTQYF. The CDR3 nucleotides are TGTGCCAGCAGTTCGGGGCAGGGGGTGACCCAGTACTTC. The J gene is TRBJ2-5, the V gene TRBV28, with 7 bases identical to TRBD1. V lost 4 bases, J lost 7 bases, and 6 bases stayed unmatched. The CDR3 has 13 amino acids. Germline CDR1 reads MDHEN; CDR2 reads SYDVKM.

V and J are TRBV5-6 and TRBJ2-3, with TRBD2 as a possible D gene (5 bases). Germline loops: CDR1 SGHDT, CDR2 YYEEEE. V lost 1 base to trimming and J lost 4 bases, with 22 bases between them. The CDR3 is 18 residues long. The CDR3 nucleotides are TGTGCCAGCAGCTTGTATGGGGTAGCGCCAAGCGGAGCAGATACGCAGTATTTT. It yields the protein CASSLYGVAPSGADTQYF.

The count of this clone is one. This chain links TRBV7-9 with TRBJ2-5; 8 bases align to TRBD1. Germline V CDR1 and CDR2: SEHNR, FQNEAQ (reference sequence). V lost 4 bases to trimming and J lost 5 bases; unmatched junction nucleotides: 6. The CDR3 runs 14 residues. CDR3 sequence: CASSYTGGWETQYF. In DNA form, the CDR3 reads TGTGCCAGCAGCTATACAGGGGGTTGGGAGACCCAGTACTTC.

V and J are TRBV6-6 and TRBJ1-2; 11 positions match TRBD1. V was pared by 0 bases and J by 8 bases, with 5 bases of the junction left unmatched. The CDR3 is 15 amino acids. In germline, CDR1 is MNHNY, CDR2 SVGAGI (reference sequence). The CDR3 is CASSYSVGTGGGYTF. CDR3 nucleotides: TGTGCCAGCAGTTACTCAGTGGGGACAGGGGGAGGCTACACCTTC.

In its sample, this clone was seen a few times. The chain has TRBV29-1 and TRBJ2-1; D is ambiguous. Germline assignment: CDR1 SQVTM and CDR2 ANQGSEA. The CDR3 loop spans 12 amino acids. V was shortened by 4 bases and J by 8 bases, with 12 bases between the two germline ends. The CDR3 protein is CSVGVAADEQFF. CDR3 coding DNA: TGCAGCGTTGGAGTCGCGGCGGATGAGCAGTTCTTC.

The CDR3, as DNA: TGTGCCAGCAGCTTATTAGGGGACAGCTATGGCTACACCTTC. Its protein product is CASSLLGDSYGYTF. The rearrangement uses TRBV7-2 and TRBJ1-2, with 7 bases lining up with TRBD1. CDR3 length: 14 amino acids. Trimming took 2 bases from V and 4 from J; bases not matched to a gene: 4. Looked up from germline, CDR1 is SGHTA and CDR2 is FQGNSA.

This chain joins TRBV4-3 and TRBJ1-2, with TRBD1 matching over 7 bases. The germline V gene encodes CDR1 LGHNA and CDR2 YSLEER. V gave up 0 bases and J gave up 0 bases; unmatched junction bases: 13. The CDR3 sequence is 19 residues long. The CDR3 region is CASSQDPSTGEAANYGYTF. CDR3 sequence (DNA): TGCGCCAGCAGCCAAGATCCCTCCACAGGGGAGGCGGCTAACTATGGCTACACCTTC.

This clone came up a few times. This chain joins TRBV5-4 and TRBJ1-4, with D maybe TRBD1 (5 bases). The CDR3 consists of 15 residues. Germline loops: CDR1 SGHNT, CDR2 YYREEE (reference sequence). Trimming stripped 0 bases from V and 3 bases from J, with 9 bases between. The CDR3 nucleotides are TGTGCCAGCAGCTTGGGGGGCCCTGCTAATGAAAAACTGTTTTTT. Encoded protein: CASSLGGPANEKLFF.

This clone turned up a few times. The gene calls are TRBV6-5 and TRBJ2-7, with D perhaps TRBD1 (6 bases). Germline assignment: CDR1 MNHEY and CDR2 SVGAGI. This CDR3 is built from 13 residues. V lost 10 bases to trimming and J lost 9 bases, with 22 bases between them. CDR3 DNA: TGTGCCACACTGACGACCGGACAGTCCGGGCAGTACTTC. Its protein product is CATLTTGQSGQYF.

This clone was seen a handful of times. J is TRBJ2-7 and V is TRBV6-5, with 7 bases lining up with TRBD2. The CDR3 runs 15 residues. The V segment lost 6 bases and the J segment 4 bases; nucleotides outside the gene matches: 12. The V gene's germline CDR1 is MNHEY and CDR2 SVGAGI. The CDR3 loop reads CASRSEASGKYEQYF. DNA of the CDR3: TGTGCCAGCAGATCCGAGGCTAGCGGAAAATACGAGCAGTACTTC.

There are a few counts of this clone. This chain joins TRBV5-1 and TRBJ2-4; unclear D gene. The germline V gene encodes CDR1 SGHRS and CDR2 YFSETQ. Trimming stripped 0 bases from V and 1 base from J, with 8 bases between. The CDR3 consists of 15 residues. CDR3 loop: CASSLDSQAKNIQYF. DNA of the CDR3: TGCGCCAGCAGCTTGGACAGCCAGGCCAAAAACATTCAGTACTTC.

The V gene is TRBV7-2, the J gene TRBJ2-3; 8 bases align to TRBD2. The CDR3 covers 16 residues. V was clipped by 5 bases and J by 1 base; unmatched bases: 8. Germline CDR1 reads SGHTA; CDR2 reads FQGNSA. The CDR3 sequence is CASSRYKAGGTDTQYF. Written as DNA, the CDR3 is TGTGCCAGCAGCCGTTATAAAGCGGGGGGCACAGATACGCAGTATTTT.

The sample holds a few counts of this clone. In DNA, the CDR3 is TGTGCCAGCAGTGAAACTCGCAGGGGACCCGCAAATGGCTACACCTTC. Residues: CASSETRRGPANGYTF. This chain links TRBV6-1 with TRBJ1-2; perhaps TRBD1 as D (6 bases). This CDR3 is built from 16 residues. The ends were cut back, 2 bases at V and 6 bases at J, with 19 bases in the middle. The V gene's germline CDR1 is MNHNS and CDR2 SASEGT.

The chain has TRBV10-3 and TRBJ2-3, with 9 bases identical to TRBD1. V dropped 0 bases and J dropped 4; count of bases not matched to a gene: 8. The CDR3 length is 17 residues. CDR1 and CDR2 (germline): ENHRY, SYGVKD. The CDR3 spells CAISESTRTGAPDTQYF. The CDR3 coding sequence is TGTGCCATCAGTGAGTCTACGCGGACAGGGGCCCCAGATACGCAGTATTTT.

The V gene is TRBV10-2, the J gene TRBJ2-1, with TRBD2 identical over 16 bases. Germline V gives CDR1 WSHSY, CDR2 SAAADI. V lost 5 bases, J lost 9 bases, and 4 bases stayed unmatched. The CDR3 covers 15 residues. CDR3 amino acids: CASSTGTSGGVEQFF. CDR3 sequence (DNA): TGCGCCAGCAGTACCGGGACTAGCGGGGGGGTTGAGCAGTTCTTC.

This clone was found a few times. The rearrangement joins TRBV5-1 to TRBJ2-1; the D gene is possibly TRBD2 (5 bases). Germline lookup yields CDR1 SGHRS and CDR2 YFSETQ. This CDR3 region has 16 residues. The V and J ends lost 0 bases and 0 bases respectively, with 10 bases between them. Here the CDR3 reads CASSLGTGLSYNEQFF. In DNA form, the CDR3 reads TGCGCCAGCAGCTTGGGGACTGGACTCTCCTACAATGAGCAGTTCTTC.

The rearrangement uses TRBV14 and TRBJ2-7; D ambiguous. CDR1 is SGHDN and CDR2 is FVKESK in the germline V gene. Trimming cost V 5 bases and J 2 bases, with 10 bases left between them. CDR3 size: 13 residues. CDR3 coding DNA: TGTGCCAGCAGCTCAGTGATTACCTACGAGCAGTACTTC. This gives the protein CASSSVITYEQYF.

This clone was seen more than once but under ten times. The rearrangement uses TRBV7-2 and TRBJ2-7, with 7 bases that match TRBD2. Germline trimming cut 2 bases from V and 4 bases from J; bases unmatched to any gene: 5. The V gene's germline CDR1 is SGHTA and CDR2 FQGNSA. CDR3 size: 14 residues. CDR3 nucleotides: TGTGCCAGCAGCTTAACCATGCGGGGGTACGAGCAGTACTTC. It encodes CASSLTMRGYEQYF. The variable domain in full, completed from reference TRBV7-2 and TRBJ2-7, reads GAGVSQSPSNKVTEKGKDVELRCDPISGHTALYWYRQSLGQGLEFLIYFQGNSAPDKSGLPSDRFSAERTGGSVSTLTIQRTQQEDSAVYLCASSLTMRGYEQYFGPGTRLTVT.

This clone was counted a few times. The chain employs TRBV29-1 and TRBJ1-1, with a possible D match to TRBD1 (5 bases). Between the trimmed V and J ends, which lost 7 bases and 0 bases, there was a span of 12 bases. Germline assignment: CDR1 SQVTM and CDR2 ANQGSEA. This CDR3 spans 13 amino acids. CDR3 sequence reads: CSATAGLNTEAFF. CDR3 DNA sequence: TGCAGCGCTACAGCGGGGCTGAACACTGAAGCTTTCTTT.

This clone was observed a few times. This sequence joins TRBV18 and TRBJ1-2; TRBD1 matches 11 bases. CDR3 size: 14 residues. CDR1 and CDR2 (germline): KGHSH, LQKENI. V was pared by 6 bases and J by 6 bases, with 6 bases of the junction left unmatched. The CDR3 DNA sequence: TGTGCCAGCTCGCGGACAGGGGGCCTGGATGGCTACACCTTC. Amino acids: CASSRTGGLDGYTF.

The chain uses TRBV27 and TRBJ1-1; D is possibly TRBD1 (6 bases). Trimming took 4 bases from V and 3 from J, leaving 15 bases between them. The CDR3 totals 15 residues. Germline CDR1 reads MNHEY; CDR2 reads SMNVEV (reference sequence). The CDR3 reads CASSWGQGWDTEAFF. Here the CDR3 DNA reads TGTGCCAGCAGTTGGGGGCAGGGGTGGGACACTGAAGCTTTCTTT.